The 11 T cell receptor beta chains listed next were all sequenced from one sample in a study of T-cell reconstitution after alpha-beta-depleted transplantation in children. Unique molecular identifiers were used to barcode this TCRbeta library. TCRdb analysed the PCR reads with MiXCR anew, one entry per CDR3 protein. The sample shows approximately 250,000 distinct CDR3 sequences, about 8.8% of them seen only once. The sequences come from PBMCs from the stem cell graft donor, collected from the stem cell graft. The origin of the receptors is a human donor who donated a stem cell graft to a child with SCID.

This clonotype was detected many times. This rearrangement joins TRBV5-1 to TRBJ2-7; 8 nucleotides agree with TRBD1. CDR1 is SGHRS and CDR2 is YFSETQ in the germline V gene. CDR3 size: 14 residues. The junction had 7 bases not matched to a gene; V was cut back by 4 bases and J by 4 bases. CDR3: CASSPTGAGYEQYF. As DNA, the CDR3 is TGCGCCAGCAGCCCGACAGGGGCAGGGTACGAGCAGTACTTC.

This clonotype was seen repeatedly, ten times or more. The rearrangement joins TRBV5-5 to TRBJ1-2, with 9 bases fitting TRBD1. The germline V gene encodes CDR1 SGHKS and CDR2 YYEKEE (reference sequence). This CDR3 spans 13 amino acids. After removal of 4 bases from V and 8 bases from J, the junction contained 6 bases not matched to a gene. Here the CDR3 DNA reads TGTGCCAGCAGCCCTTCGGACAGGGGAGGCTACACCTTC. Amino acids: CASSPSDRGGYTF. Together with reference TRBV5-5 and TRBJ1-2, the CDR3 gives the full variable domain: DAGVTQSPTHLIKTRGQQVTLRCSPISGHKSVSWYQQVLGQGPQFIFQYYEKEERGRGNFPDRFSARQFPNYSSELNVNALLLGDSALYLCASSPSDRGGYTFGSGTRLTVV.

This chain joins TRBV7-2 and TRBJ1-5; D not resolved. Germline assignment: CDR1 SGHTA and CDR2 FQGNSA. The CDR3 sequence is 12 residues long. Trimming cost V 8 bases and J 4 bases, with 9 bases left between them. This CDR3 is CASGILNQPQHF. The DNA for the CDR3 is TGTGCCAGCGGGATTCTGAATCAGCCCCAGCATTTT. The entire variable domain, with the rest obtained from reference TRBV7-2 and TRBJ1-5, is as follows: GAGVSQSPSNKVTEKGKDVELRCDPISGHTALYWYRQSLGQGLEFLIYFQGNSAPDKSGLPSDRFSAERTGGSVSTLTIQRTQQEDSAVYLCASGILNQPQHFGDGTRLSIL.

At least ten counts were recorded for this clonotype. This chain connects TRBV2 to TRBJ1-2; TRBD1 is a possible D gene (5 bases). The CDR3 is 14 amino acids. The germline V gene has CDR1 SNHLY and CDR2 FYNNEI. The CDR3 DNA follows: TGTGCAGGGGCGGGTGACAGTTCCAACTATGGCTACACCTTC. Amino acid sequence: CAGAGDSSNYGYTF.

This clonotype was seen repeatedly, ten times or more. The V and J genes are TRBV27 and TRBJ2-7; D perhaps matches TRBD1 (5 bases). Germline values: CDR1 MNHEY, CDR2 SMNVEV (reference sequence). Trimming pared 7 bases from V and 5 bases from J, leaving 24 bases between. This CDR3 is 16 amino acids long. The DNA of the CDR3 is TGTGCCAGCACCAGTAGGCGCAGGGTCGGTCGGGACGAGCAGTACTTC. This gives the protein CASTSRRRVGRDEQYF.

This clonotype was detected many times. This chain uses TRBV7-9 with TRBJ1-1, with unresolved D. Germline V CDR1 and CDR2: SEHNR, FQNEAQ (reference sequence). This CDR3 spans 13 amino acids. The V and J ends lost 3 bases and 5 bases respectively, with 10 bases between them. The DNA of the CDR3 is TGTGCCAGCAGCTTTGAGGAGCTGACTGAAGCTTTCTTT. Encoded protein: CASSFEELTEAFF.

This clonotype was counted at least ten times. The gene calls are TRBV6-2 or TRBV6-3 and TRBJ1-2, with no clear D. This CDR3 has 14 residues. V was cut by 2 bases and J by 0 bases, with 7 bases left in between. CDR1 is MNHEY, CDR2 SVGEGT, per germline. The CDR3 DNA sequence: TGTGCCAGCAGTTACGGCTCCACTAACTATGGCTACACCTTC. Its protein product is CASSYGSTNYGYTF.

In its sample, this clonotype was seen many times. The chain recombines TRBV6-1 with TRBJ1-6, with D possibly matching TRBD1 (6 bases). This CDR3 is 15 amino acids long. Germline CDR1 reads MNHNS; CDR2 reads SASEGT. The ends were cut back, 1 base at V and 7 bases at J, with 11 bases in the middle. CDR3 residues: CASSEETGDNSPLHF. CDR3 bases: TGTGCCAGCAGTGAAGAGACAGGAGACAATTCACCCCTCCACTTT.

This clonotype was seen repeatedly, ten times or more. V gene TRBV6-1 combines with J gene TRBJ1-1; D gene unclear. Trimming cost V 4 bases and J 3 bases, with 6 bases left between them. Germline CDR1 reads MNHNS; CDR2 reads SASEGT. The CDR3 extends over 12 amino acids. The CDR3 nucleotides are TGTGCCAGCAGTGTCACAGACACTGAAGCTTTCTTT. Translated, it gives CASSVTDTEAFF.

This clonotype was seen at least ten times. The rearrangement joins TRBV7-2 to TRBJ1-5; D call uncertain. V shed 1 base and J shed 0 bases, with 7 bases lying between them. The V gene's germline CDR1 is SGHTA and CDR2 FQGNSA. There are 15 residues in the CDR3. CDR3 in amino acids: CASSLETDSNQPQHF. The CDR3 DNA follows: TGTGCCAGCAGCTTAGAGACGGATAGCAATCAGCCCCAGCATTTT.

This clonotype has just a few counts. The CDR3 protein is CASTPSEGQPQHF. CDR3 bases: TGTGCCAGCACCCCATCAGAGGGGCAGCCCCAGCATTTT. The V and J genes are TRBV12-3 or TRBV12-4 and TRBJ1-5; possible D gene TRBD1, 5 bases. This CDR3 region has 13 residues. Trimming cost V 7 bases and J 7 bases, with 14 bases left between them.